This TCR beta chain was identified in a study of blood T cell repertoires in COVID-19. About the research overall: Spain, Italy and the United States supplied samples that represented acute and convalescent COVID-19.

Per the study methods: Estimation of nucleated cell counts was performed using reference gene primer amplification. TCRdb's table, derived via immunoSEQ multiplex PCR, lists solely in-frame clones and lacks some. That table furnishes V, J and clone size, whereas the DNA furnished D and trimming. Here the sample spans around 430,000 clones, around 87% being singletons. The germline V and J ends were trimmed by 3 bases and 0 bases, with 6 bases remaining between them. The V gene's germline CDR1 is MDHEN and CDR2 SYDVKM. The CDR3 is made up of 14 amino acids. The specimen sequenced was PBMCs or T cells enriched from blood (not recorded which). This clonotype was obtained from a woman aged 45-60 years who had recovered from COVID-19. This chain connects TRBV28 to TRBJ1-3; no clear D gene. The CDR3 spells CASSFTSSGNTIYF. CDR3 coding DNA: TGTGCCAGCAGTTTCACAAGCTCTGGAAACACCATATATTTT.